The clone carrying this TCR beta chain was seen a handful of times. The CDR3 totals 13 residues. Germline trimming cut 4 bases from V and 3 bases from J; bases unmatched to any gene: 3. Germline CDR1 is MDHEN and CDR2 is SYDVKM. The source of the sample is a study of blood T cell repertoires in COVID-19. As for the study in general: Samples representing acute and convalescent COVID-19 were sourced from the United States, Italy and Spain. From T cells, B-cell-depleted T cells, or PBMCs came the material, which was cDNA or gDNA.

Source study methods: Scientists estimated how many nucleated cells there were by amplifying reference gene primers. The repertoire was sequenced with immunoSEQ multiplex PCR; TCRdb's copy has only in-frame clones and lacks some. That table supplies the V and J calls and clone size; D and trimming were determined from the DNA. The sample has tens of thousands of clones, 79% seen once. Input material: peripheral blood. This chain links TRBV28 with TRBJ2-7, with 7 bases identical to TRBD1. The TCR was taken from a man in his sixties with acute or convalescent COVID-19. DNA of the CDR3: TGTGCCAGCAGTTATACAGGGGACTACGAGCAGTACTTC. Translation gives CASSYTGDYEQYF.